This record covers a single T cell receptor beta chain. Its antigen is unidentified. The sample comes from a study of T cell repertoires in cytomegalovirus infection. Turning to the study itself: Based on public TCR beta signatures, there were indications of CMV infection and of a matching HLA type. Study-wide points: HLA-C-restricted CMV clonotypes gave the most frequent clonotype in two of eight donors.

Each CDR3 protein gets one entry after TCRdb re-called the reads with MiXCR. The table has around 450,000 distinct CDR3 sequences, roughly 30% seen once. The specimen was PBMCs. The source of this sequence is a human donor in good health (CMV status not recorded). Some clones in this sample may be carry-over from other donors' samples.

The CDR3 region has the DNA TGTGCCAGCAGTTGGACAGGGTTCGCCTATAATTCACCCCTCCACTTT. Amino acids: CASSWTGFAYNSPLHF. The rearrangement uses TRBV6-2 or TRBV6-3 and TRBJ1-6, with 8 bases lining up with TRBD1. Trimming removed 4 bases from V and 2 bases from J; junction bases left unmatched: 4. Germline CDR1 reads MNHEY; CDR2 reads SVGEGT. This CDR3 has 16 amino acids.